This T cell receptor beta chain was captured in a study of technical replicates of blood from a handful of donors (dated by TCRdb to about 2017). According to the germline V gene, CDR1 reads ENHRY and CDR2 reads SYGVKD. Counted from cysteine to phenylalanine, this CDR3 has 13 amino acids. The CDR3 DNA has 39 bases and is translated from base 1. Relative to germline, V is 5 bases shorter and J is 6 bases shorter, with 12 bases between their ends. The protocol used for the library was the immunoSEQ multiplex PCR assay. This is the immuneACCESS table as TCRdb keeps it, with only in-frame sequences that have V and J called. A part of the clones is gone; compared with another copy, unresolved V genes explain less than half, and the rest is unexplained. Present in this sample are about 73,000 clones, roughly 93% of which were seen just once. Over 0.2% of the sample goes to the ten largest clones. A note on this clone: Its antigen is currently not known. No per-base quality is available; no much larger clone lies one base away.

Material for sequencing was T cells isolated from PBMCs. Recombination connected TRBV10-3 to TRBJ2-3; D gene: possibly TRBD2, on 5 matching bases. The origin of this receptor is a human donor in good health. The nucleotide sequence reads as follows: TGTGCCATCAGTCTCGAGCCGGGGGATACGCAGTATTTT. Translated, this gives CAISLEPGDTQYF.